This T cell receptor beta chain emerged from a study of identical twins. TCRdb re-called the 5' RACE reads through MiXCR, storing one row per CDR3 protein. The sample holds 300,000 to 400,000 distinct CDR3 sequences, roughly an eighth seen once. This clonotype has just a few counts. Germline V gene sequence: CDR1 SQVTM, CDR2 ANQGSEA. V was pared by 6 bases and J by 2 bases, with 3 bases of the junction left unmatched. The CDR3 spans 13 residues. This sample was shared with a second study, whose subject was yellow fever vaccine responses in identical twins.

The receptor was derived from a woman aged 18-29 years in good health. V and J are TRBV29-1 and TRBJ2-7; 11 bases are a match to TRBD2. Sample: CD8+ T cells sorted from blood. The DNA for the CDR3 is TGCAGCGTACGACTAGCGGGACCCTACGAGCAGTACTTC. Translation: CSVRLAGPYEQYF.